The clone carrying this T cell receptor (beta chain) showed up many times. TCRdb reanalysed the RT-PCR reads using MiXCR and keeps one entry per CDR3 protein. The sample gives almost 700,000 distinct CDR3 sequences, 14% of which show up once; 3.6% is in the top ten. This sequence was found in a female donor in good health, serving as a healthy control. The sequenced sample consisted of memory CD4+ T cells from blood.

The CDR3, as DNA: TGCAGCGTTGAAGAAGCAGGCTCTGAAGCTTTCTTT. It is translated as CSVEEAGSEAFF. V and J are TRBV29-1 and TRBJ1-1; D is unclear. The germline CDR1 and CDR2 sequences are SQVTM and ANQGSEA. Trimming stripped 0 bases from V and 6 bases from J, with 8 bases between. The CDR3 is 12 amino acids. Supplemented by reference TRBV29-1 and TRBJ1-1, the full variable domain reads SAVISQKPSRDICQRGTSLTIQCQVDSQVTMMFWYRQQPGQSLTLIATANQGSEATYESGFVIDKFPISRPNLTFSTLTVSNMSPEDSSIYLCSVEEAGSEAFFGQGTRLTVV.